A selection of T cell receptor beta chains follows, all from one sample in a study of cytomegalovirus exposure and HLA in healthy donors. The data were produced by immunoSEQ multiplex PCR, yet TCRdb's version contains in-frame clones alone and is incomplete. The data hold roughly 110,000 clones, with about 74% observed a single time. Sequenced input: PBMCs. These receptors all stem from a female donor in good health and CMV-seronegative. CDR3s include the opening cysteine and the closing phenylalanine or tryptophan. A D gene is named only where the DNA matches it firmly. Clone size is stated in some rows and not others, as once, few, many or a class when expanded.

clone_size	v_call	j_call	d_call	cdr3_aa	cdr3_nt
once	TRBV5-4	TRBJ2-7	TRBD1	CASSLGDRTYEQYF	TGTGCCAGCAGCTTGGGGGACAGGACATACGAGCAGTACTTC
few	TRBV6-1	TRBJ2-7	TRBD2	CASSEAGRGAPYEQYF	TGTGCCAGCAGTGAAGCTGGGCGGGGGGCCCCCTACGAGCAGTACTTC
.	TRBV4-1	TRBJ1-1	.	CASSQVNMNTEAFF	TGCGCCAGCAGCCAAGTGAACATGAACACTGAAGCTTTCTTT
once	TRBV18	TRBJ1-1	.	CASSPRETTEAFF	TGTGCCAGCTCACCCCGGGAGACCACTGAAGCTTTCTTT
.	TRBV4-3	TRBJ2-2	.	CASSQDRLGELFF	TGCGCCAGCAGCCAAGATCGTCTCGGGGAGCTGTTTTTT
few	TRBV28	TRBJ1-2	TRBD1	CASSLQGAERGYTF	TGTGCCAGCAGTTTACAGGGGGCGGAACGTGGCTACACCTTC
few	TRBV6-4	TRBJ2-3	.	CASSDSPARAPDTQYF	TGTGCCAGCAGTGACTCGCCCGCTCGAGCCCCAGATACGCAGTATTTT
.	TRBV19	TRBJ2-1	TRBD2	CASQPPGGINNEQFF	TGTGCCAGTCAACCCCCGGGGGGAATCAACAATGAGCAGTTCTTC
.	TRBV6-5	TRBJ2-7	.	CASSYRAGGSYEQYF	TGTGCCAGCAGTTACCGGGCGGGCGGCTCCTACGAGCAGTACTTC
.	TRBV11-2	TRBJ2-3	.	CASSLLGASLTQYF	TGTGCCAGCAGCTTATTGGGGGCTTCGTTGACGCAGTATTTT
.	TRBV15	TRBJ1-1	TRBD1	CATSTGQALNTEAFF	TGTGCCACCAGCACGGGACAGGCACTGAACACTGAAGCTTTCTTT
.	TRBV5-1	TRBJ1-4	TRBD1	CASSPRTGGNEKLFF	TGCGCCAGCAGCCCACGGACAGGGGGTAATGAAAAACTGTTTTTT
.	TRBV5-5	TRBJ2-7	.	CASSLGQNTYEQYF	TGTGCCAGCAGCCTAGGACAGAATACCTACGAGCAGTACTTC
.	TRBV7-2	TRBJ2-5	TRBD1	CASSRRTGGGETQYF	TGTGCCAGCAGTCGCCGGACAGGGGGCGGTGAGACCCAGTACTTC
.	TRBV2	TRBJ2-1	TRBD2	CASSEGRLAGGPPLFF	TGTGCCAGCAGTGAAGGCCGGCTAGCGGGGGGACCTCCCCTGTTCTTC
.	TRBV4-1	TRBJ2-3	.	CASSLDRYTDTQYF	TGCGCCAGCAGCCTAGACAGATACACAGATACGCAGTATTTT
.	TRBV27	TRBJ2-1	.	CASSIRALNSNEQFF	TGTGCCAGCAGCATAAGAGCGTTGAATTCAAATGAGCAGTTCTTC
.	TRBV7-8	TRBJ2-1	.	CASSPASVGQFF	TGTGCCAGCAGCCCCGCTAGCGTGGGGCAGTTCTTC
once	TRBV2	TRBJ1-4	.	CASSSHSSTNEKLFF	TGTGCCAGCAGTAGCCACAGTTCAACTAATGAAAAACTGTTTTTT
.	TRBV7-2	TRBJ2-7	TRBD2	CASSPPGLAVYEQYF	TGTGCCAGCAGCCCCCCGGGACTAGCGGTCTACGAGCAGTACTTC
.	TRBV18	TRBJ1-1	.	CASSPGAQNTEAFF	TGTGCCAGCTCACCAGGGGCCCAGAACACTGAAGCTTTCTTT
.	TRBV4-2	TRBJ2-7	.	CASSQDPGTYEQYF	TGTGCCAGCAGCCAAGATCCAGGAACCTACGAGCAGTACTTC
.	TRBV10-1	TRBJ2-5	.	CASSESRVPMSQETQYF	TGCGCCAGCAGTGAGTCTCGGGTGCCCATGAGCCAAGAGACCCAGTACTTC
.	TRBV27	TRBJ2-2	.	CASSLRGPSTGELFF	TGTGCCAGCAGTTTGAGAGGGCCGAGCACCGGGGAGCTGTTTTTT
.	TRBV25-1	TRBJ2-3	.	CASSGSGVGTDTQYF	TGTGCCAGCAGTGGATCCGGGGTGGGAACAGATACGCAGTATTTT
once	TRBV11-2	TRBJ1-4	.	CASSPLGQKYNEKLFF	TGTGCCAGCAGCCCCCTAGGACAGAAATATAATGAAAAACTGTTTTTT
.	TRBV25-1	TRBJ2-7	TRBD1	CASSDPTGVNEQYF	TGTGCCAGCAGTGACCCGACAGGGGTCAACGAGCAGTACTTC
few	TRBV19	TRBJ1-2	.	CASSFRSNYGYTF	TGTGCCAGTAGCTTCAGGTCCAACTATGGCTACACCTTC
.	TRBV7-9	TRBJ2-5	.	CASSLVGGQETQYF	TGTGCCAGCAGCTTAGTCGGAGGGCAAGAGACCCAGTACTTC
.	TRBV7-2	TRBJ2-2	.	CASSQGTGELFF	TGTGCCAGCAGTCAGGGAACCGGGGAGCTGTTTTTT
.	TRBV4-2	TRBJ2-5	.	CASSPQTGSQETQYF	TGTGCCAGCAGCCCCCAGACTGGCTCCCAAGAGACCCAGTACTTC
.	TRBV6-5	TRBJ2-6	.	CASSLVGGANVLTF	TGTGCCAGCAGCTTGGTCGGTGGGGCCAACGTCCTGACTTTC
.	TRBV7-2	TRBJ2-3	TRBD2	CASTRKGGGASDTQYF	TGTGCCAGCACCCGAAAGGGCGGGGGGGCATCAGATACGCAGTATTTT
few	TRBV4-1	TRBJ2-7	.	CASSQETSIYEQYF	TGCGCCAGCAGCCAGGAGACTTCCATCTACGAGCAGTACTTC
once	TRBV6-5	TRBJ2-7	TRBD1	CASSSWTGGANEQYF	TGTGCCAGCAGTTCTTGGACAGGGGGCGCGAACGAGCAGTACTTC
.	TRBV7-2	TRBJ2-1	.	CASSLDTYQVVNNEQFF	TGTGCCAGCAGCTTAGATACCTACCAGGTCGTAAACAATGAGCAGTTCTTC
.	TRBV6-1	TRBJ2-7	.	CASGLQETYEQYF	TGTGCCAGCGGATTACAGGAAACCTACGAGCAGTACTTC
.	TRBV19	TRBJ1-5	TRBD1	CASSTGTGEQPQHF	TGTGCCAGTAGTACCGGGACAGGGGAACAGCCCCAGCATTTT
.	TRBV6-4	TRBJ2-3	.	CASSESAAGGDTQYF	TGTGCCAGCAGTGAGTCGGCAGCCGGAGGGGATACGCAGTATTTT
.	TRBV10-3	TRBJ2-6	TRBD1	CAVTGTGVSGANVLTF	TGTGCCGTCACCGGGACAGGGGTCTCTGGGGCCAACGTCCTGACTTTC
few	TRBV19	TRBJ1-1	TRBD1	CASRHIDRQGHTEAFF	TGTGCCAGCAGACACATCGACAGACAGGGACACACTGAAGCTTTCTTT
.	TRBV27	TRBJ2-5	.	CASSFGLPVRETQYF	TGTGCCAGCAGTTTTGGACTCCCCGTCCGGGAGACCCAGTACTTC
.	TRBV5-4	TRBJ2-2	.	CASSLNAGANTGELFF	TGTGCCAGCAGCCTAAACGCCGGGGCGAACACCGGGGAGCTGTTTTTT
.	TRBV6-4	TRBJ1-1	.	CASSEAGGSTEAFF	TGTGCCAGCAGTGAGGCCGGGGGGAGCACTGAAGCTTTCTTT
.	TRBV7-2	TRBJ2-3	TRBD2	CASSFSGGARDTQYF	TGTGCCAGCAGCTTTAGCGGGGGGGCCAGAGATACGCAGTATTTT
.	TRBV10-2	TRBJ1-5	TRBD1	CASSESLGTGRNQPQHF	TGCGCCAGCAGTGAGTCTCTCGGGACAGGGCGCAATCAGCCCCAGCATTTT
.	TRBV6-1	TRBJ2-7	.	CASSDSSYEQYF	TGTGCCAGCAGTGATAGCTCCTACGAGCAGTACTTC
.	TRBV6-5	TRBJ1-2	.	CASSYSPVANYGYTF	TGTGCCAGCAGTTACTCTCCTGTAGCTAACTATGGCTACACCTTC
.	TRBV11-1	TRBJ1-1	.	CASSTRQALVAFF	TGTGCCAGCAGCACCAGACAGGCCCTCGTGGCTTTCTTT
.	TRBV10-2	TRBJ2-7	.	CASSELLPTLTYEQYF	TGCGCCAGCAGTGAGTTGTTGCCGACTCTCACCTACGAGCAGTACTTC
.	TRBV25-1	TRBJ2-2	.	CASSFRSGGELFF	TGTGCCAGCAGTTTCCGCTCGGGCGGGGAGCTGTTTTTT
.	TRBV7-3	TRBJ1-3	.	CASSPGGAGNTIYF	TGTGCCAGCAGCCCAGGAGGTGCCGGAAACACCATATATTTT
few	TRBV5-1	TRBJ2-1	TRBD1	CASSLPGQGDDEQFF	TGCGCCAGCAGCCTACCGGGACAGGGGGACGATGAGCAGTTCTTC
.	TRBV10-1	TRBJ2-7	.	CASSPSGTHGTEQYF	TGCGCCAGCAGTCCGTCCGGGACTCACGGCACCGAGCAGTACTTC